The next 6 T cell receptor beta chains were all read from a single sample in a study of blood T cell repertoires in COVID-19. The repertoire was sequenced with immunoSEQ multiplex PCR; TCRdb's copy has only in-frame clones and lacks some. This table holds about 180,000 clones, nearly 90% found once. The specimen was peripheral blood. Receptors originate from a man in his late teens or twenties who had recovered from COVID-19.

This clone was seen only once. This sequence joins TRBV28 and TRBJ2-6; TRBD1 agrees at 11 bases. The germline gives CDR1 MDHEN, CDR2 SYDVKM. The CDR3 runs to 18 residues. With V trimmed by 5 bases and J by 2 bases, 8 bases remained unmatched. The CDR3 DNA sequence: TGTGCCAGCAGTCTACCGGGACAGGGGGTGGCTGGGGCCAACGTCCTGACTTTC. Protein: CASSLPGQGVAGANVLTF. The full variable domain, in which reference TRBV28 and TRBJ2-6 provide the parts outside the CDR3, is DVKVTQSSRYLVKRTGEKVFLECVQDMDHENMFWYRQDPGLGLRLIYFSYDVKMKEKGDIPEGYSVSREKKERFSLILESASTNQTSMYLCASSLPGQGVAGANVLTFGAGSRLTVL.

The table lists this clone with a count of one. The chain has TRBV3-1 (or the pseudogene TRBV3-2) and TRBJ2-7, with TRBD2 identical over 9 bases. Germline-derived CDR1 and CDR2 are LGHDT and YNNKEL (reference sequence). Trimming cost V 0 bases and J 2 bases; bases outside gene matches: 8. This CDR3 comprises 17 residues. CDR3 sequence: CASSQDRGREGPYEQYF. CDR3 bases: TGTGCCAGCAGCCAAGATCGTGGGCGGGAGGGCCCCTACGAGCAGTACTTC.

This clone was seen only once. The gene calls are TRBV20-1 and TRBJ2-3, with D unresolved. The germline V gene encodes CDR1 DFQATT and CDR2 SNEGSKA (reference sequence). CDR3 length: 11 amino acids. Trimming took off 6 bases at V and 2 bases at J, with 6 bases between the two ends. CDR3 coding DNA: TGCAGTGCCCCCTCCACAGATACGCAGTATTTT. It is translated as CSAPSTDTQYF.

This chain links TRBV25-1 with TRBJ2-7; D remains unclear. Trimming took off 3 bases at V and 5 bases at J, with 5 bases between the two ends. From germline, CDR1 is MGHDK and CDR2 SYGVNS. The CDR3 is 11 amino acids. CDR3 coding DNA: TGTGCCAGCAGTGATAACAACGAGCAGTACTTC. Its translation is CASSDNNEQYF.

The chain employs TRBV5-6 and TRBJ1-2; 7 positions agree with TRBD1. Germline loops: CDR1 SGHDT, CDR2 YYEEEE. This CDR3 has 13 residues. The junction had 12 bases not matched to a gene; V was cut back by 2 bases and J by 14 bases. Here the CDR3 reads CASSLGGQLALTF. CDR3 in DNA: TGTGCCAGCAGCTTAGGGGGACAGCTGGCGTTGACCTTC. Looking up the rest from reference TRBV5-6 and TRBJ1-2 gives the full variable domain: DAGVTQSPTHLIKTRGQQVTLRCSPKSGHDTVSWYQQALGQGPQFIFQYYEEEERQRGNFPDRFSGHQFPNYSSELNVNALLLGDSALYLCASSLGGQLALTFGSGTRLTVV.

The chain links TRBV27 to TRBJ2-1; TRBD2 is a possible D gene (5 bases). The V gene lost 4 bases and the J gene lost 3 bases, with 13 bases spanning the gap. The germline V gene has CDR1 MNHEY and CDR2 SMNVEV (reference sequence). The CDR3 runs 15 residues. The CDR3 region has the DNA TGTGCCAGCAGTTATGCCTGGGCGGGCTACAATGAGCAGTTCTTC. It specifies CASSYAWAGYNEQFF.